Each of the 10 T cell receptor beta chains below was sequenced from the same sample in a study of cytotoxic CD8 clonotypes in ibrutinib-treated CLL. The table came from immunoSEQ multiplex PCR; TCRdb's copy has only in-frame clones and leaves some out. Here the sample spans some 50,000 clones, approximately 60% being singletons. This material consisted of PBMCs, taken after 24 months of ibrutinib treatment. All receptors come from a human donor with chronic lymphocytic leukemia.

The genes are TRBV19 and TRBJ1-5; 7 bases agree with TRBD1. The CDR3 is 13 amino acids. Germline lookup yields CDR1 LNHDA and CDR2 SQIVND (reference sequence). V lost 4 bases, J lost 6 bases, and 3 bases stayed unmatched. In DNA, the CDR3 is TGTGCCAGTAGTAAAGACAGGGTTCAGCCCCAGCATTTT. Its translation is CASSKDRVQPQHF.

This chain connects TRBV19 to TRBJ2-2; 13 nucleotides agree with TRBD2. This CDR3 has 17 amino acids. The germline V gene has CDR1 LNHDA and CDR2 SQIVND (reference sequence). Unmatched junction bases numbered 8, after V lost 5 bases and J lost 5 bases. The CDR3 loop is CASSPRLAGGRTGELFF. In DNA, the CDR3 is TGTGCCAGTAGTCCTAGACTAGCGGGAGGACGGACCGGGGAGCTGTTTTTT.

The chain uses TRBV2 and TRBJ2-7; the D is unclear. Germline assignment: CDR1 SNHLY and CDR2 FYNNEI. This CDR3 has 15 residues. V lost 3 bases and J 0 bases, leaving 12 bases between the germline ends. For the CDR3, the DNA is TGTGCCAGCAGTGACCCGGACCGAATCTCCTACGAGCAGTACGTC. It specifies CASSDPDRISYEQYV.

The V and J genes are TRBV4-2 and TRBJ2-1; 9 nucleotides match TRBD2. The V gene's germline CDR1 is LGHNA and CDR2 YNFKEQ. The V and J ends lost 0 bases and 6 bases, in that order; junction bases with no gene match: 6. The CDR3 has 16 residues. Here the CDR3 DNA reads TGTGCCAGCAGCCAAGAAGGAGCGGGGGGCCGCAATGAGCAGTTCTTC. Its translation is CASSQEGAGGRNEQFF.

The CDR3 is CSVEFVTGARDEQFF. In DNA, the CDR3 is TGCAGCGTTGAATTCGTTACAGGGGCACGGGATGAGCAGTTCTTC. The chain uses TRBV29-1 and TRBJ2-1; 7 positions match TRBD1. J was trimmed by 8 bases and V by 2 bases; bases with no gene match: 12. CDR3 size: 15 residues. In germline, CDR1 is SQVTM, CDR2 ANQGSEA.

The V call is TRBV5-1, the J call TRBJ1-3; tentative D call: TRBD1 (6 bases). Germline V gene sequence: CDR1 SGHRS, CDR2 YFSETQ. The CDR3 is 16 amino acids. Trimming took off 3 bases at V and 0 bases at J, with 13 bases between the two ends. Here the CDR3 DNA reads TGCGCCAGCAGCTCGGGACAACCTTACTCTGGAAACACCATATATTTT. It codes for CASSSGQPYSGNTIYF.

The chain uses TRBV21-1 and TRBJ2-2. TRBV21-1 is termed a pseudogene. The CDR3 is 13 residues long. The CDR3 sequence is CASSKESEEELFF. The CDR3 DNA follows: TGTGCCAGCAGCAAAGAATCGGAAGAAGAGCTGTTTTTT.

The rearrangement uses TRBV5-4 and TRBJ1-5; 8 positions match TRBD1. Losses at the gene ends were 4 bases for V and 7 bases for J; bases not matched to a gene: 13. The length of the CDR3 is 16 residues. The germline V gene encodes CDR1 SGHNT and CDR2 YYREEE (reference sequence). CDR3 region: CASSPWDQGAGQPQHF. As DNA, the CDR3 is TGTGCCAGCAGCCCGTGGGATCAGGGGGCAGGACAGCCCCAGCATTTT.

This clone was picked up a small number of times. J is TRBJ1-4 and V is TRBV6-5; weak D call: TRBD1 (5 bases). Trimming removed 4 bases from V and 9 bases from J, with 18 bases in between. Germline V gene lookup returns CDR1 MNHEY and CDR2 SVGAGI. The CDR3 loop spans 15 amino acids. DNA for the CDR3: TGTGCCAGCAGTTCCCAGGATTTCAGGGCGAAAAAACTGTTTTTT. Translation gives CASSSQDFRAKKLFF.

This clone has more than one count but fewer than ten. The chain uses TRBV29-1 and TRBJ2-6; D remains unclear. Germline loops: CDR1 SQVTM, CDR2 ANQGSEA. This CDR3 has 13 amino acids. The V end lost 5 bases, the J end lost 2 bases, and 7 bases lay between the germline ends. Written as DNA, the CDR3 is TGCAGCGTTCAAACAGCTGGGGCCAACGTCCTGACTTTC. It encodes CSVQTAGANVLTF.